The 8 T cell receptor beta chains listed next were all sequenced from one sample in a study of shared clonotypes between healthy human individuals. Using immunoSEQ multiplex PCR, the repertoire was profiled, and TCRdb retains in-frame clones only, with some absent. Among 2 million to 3 million clones listed, under 95% were seen once. Sequencing used naive CD4+ T cells from PBMCs. Subset specified: CD45RA+ positively selected. These receptors were obtained from a man aged 18 to 30 in good health. Some clones in this sample may be carry-over from other donors' samples.

The J gene is TRBJ2-1, the V gene TRBV6-6; D could derive from TRBD1 or TRBD2 (5 bases each). CDR3 length: 16 amino acids. Germline CDR1 reads MNHNY; CDR2 reads SVGAGI (reference sequence). V was clipped by 6 bases and J by 6 bases, with 21 bases between them. CDR3: CASSRDLWGSGNEQFF. The CDR3 DNA reads TGTGCCAGCAGCAGGGATCTATGGGGAAGCGGCAATGAGCAGTTCTTC.

The count of this clone is one. The chain couples TRBV28 to TRBJ1-5; D remains ambiguous. The CDR3 totals 14 residues. The germline gives CDR1 MDHEN, CDR2 SYDVKM. Trimming removed 6 bases from V and 9 bases from J, with 18 bases in between. The CDR3 DNA reads as TGTGCCAGCAGCCCGGTCCCGAGGAAAGGGCCCCAGCATTTT. This translates into CASSPVPRKGPQHF.

The chain couples TRBV6-1 to TRBJ2-7; D is uncertain. The CDR3 sequence is 11 residues long. The germline V gene has CDR1 MNHNS and CDR2 SASEGT. V was trimmed by 0 bases and J by 8 bases, leaving 5 bases between them. Here the CDR3 reads CASSEAEQQYF. CDR3 in DNA: TGTGCCAGCAGTGAAGCCGAGCAGCAGTACTTC.

This chain's CDR3 is CAISGAGQSSYEQYF. Here the CDR3 DNA reads TGTGCCATCAGTGGCGCCGGACAGAGCTCCTACGAGCAGTACTTC. The V call is TRBV10-3, the J call TRBJ2-7; D is perhaps TRBD1 (6 bases). This CDR3 has 15 residues. Trimming took 4 bases from V and 0 from J, leaving 13 bases between them. In germline, CDR1 is ENHRY, CDR2 SYGVKD.

The chain combines TRBV15 with TRBJ2-7, with 10 bases identical to TRBD1. Germline V lookup: CDR1 LNHNV, CDR2 YYDKDF (reference sequence). Trimming took 1 base from V and 3 from J; bases not matched to a gene: 6. The CDR3 extends over 16 amino acids. DNA for the CDR3: TGTGCCACCAGCAGAGTGGTGGGACAGGGGAACTACGAGCAGTACTTC. Its translation is CATSRVVGQGNYEQYF.

This chain connects TRBV5-1 to TRBJ2-3, with 12 bases identical to TRBD2. The germline gives CDR1 SGHRS, CDR2 YFSETQ. Trimming removed 2 bases from V and 6 bases from J; junction bases left unmatched: 4. This CDR3 comprises 15 residues. CDR3: CASSFLTSGSDTQYF. The CDR3 coding sequence is TGCGCCAGCAGCTTTCTGACTAGCGGGAGCGATACGCAGTATTTT.

The CDR3: CASSLSSGPGGANVLTF. In DNA form, the CDR3 reads TGTGCCAGCAGTTTATCCTCGGGACCTGGTGGGGCCAACGTCCTGACTTTC. The V and J genes are TRBV27 and TRBJ2-6; D could derive from TRBD1 or TRBD2 (5 bases each). The CDR3 extends over 17 amino acids. V lost 0 bases and J lost 3, with 12 bases in between. Per the germline V gene, CDR1 is MNHEY and CDR2 is SMNVEV (reference sequence).

The chain carries TRBV4-2 and TRBJ2-7; 8 bases map to TRBD1. Germline V lookup: CDR1 LGHNA, CDR2 YNFKEQ. CDR3 length equals 17 residues. V shed 2 bases, J shed 6 bases, and the junction held 15 bases outside the gene matches. The CDR3 here is CASSQKGGTGTGGEQYF. The CDR3 DNA is TGTGCCAGCAGCCAAAAAGGGGGGACAGGCACAGGGGGCGAGCAGTACTTC.